This is a list of T cell receptor beta chains from one sample in a study of T-cell memory formation after mild COVID-19. Each CDR3 protein gets one entry after TCRdb re-called the 5' RACE reads with MiXCR. The table shows under 300,000 distinct CDR3 sequences, with 15% to 20% occurring only once. Material: PBMCs or a T cell subset sorted from them (not recorded which). The receptors derive from a man aged 18 to 30 who had mild COVID-19 (a few samples of this study predate the infection). Cell type and time point are not known. The CDR3 runs from the conserved cysteine through the conserved F or W. Each record gives: V gene, clone size, J gene, D gene, CDR3 DNA, CDR3 protein. D genes are given only for firm matches. Some rows mark clone size as missing; the rest say once, few, many or name a class of expanded clone.

v_call: TRBV7-2; clone_size: few; j_call: TRBJ2-1; d_call: NA; cdr3_nt: TGTGCCAGCAGCATTCCAACCGGGACAACCGGAAATGAGCAGTTCTTC; cdr3_aa: CASSIPTGTTGNEQFF
v_call: TRBV7-3; clone_size: few; j_call: TRBJ1-5; d_call: TRBD1; cdr3_nt: TGTGCCAGCAGCAAGGACAGGGGAAATCAGCCCCAGCATTTT; cdr3_aa: CASSKDRGNQPQHF
v_call: TRBV11-2; clone_size: NA; j_call: TRBJ2-5; d_call: TRBD2; cdr3_nt: TGTGCCAGCAGCACCCTAGCGGGGCCCCAAGAGACCCAGTACTTC; cdr3_aa: CASSTLAGPQETQYF
v_call: TRBV6-1; clone_size: NA; j_call: TRBJ1-5; d_call: TRBD1; cdr3_nt: TGTGCCAGCAGTGAAGGACAGGGGTGGAATCAGCCCCAGCATTTT; cdr3_aa: CASSEGQGWNQPQHF
v_call: TRBV6-2/TRBV6-3; clone_size: few; j_call: TRBJ2-1; d_call: TRBD2; cdr3_nt: TGTGCCAGCAGTTACTCACTAGCGGAGGATGAGCAGTTCTTC; cdr3_aa: CASSYSLAEDEQFF
v_call: TRBV5-1; clone_size: NA; j_call: TRBJ2-7; d_call: NA; cdr3_nt: TGCGCCAGCAGCTTGGACGGGGGCTATGACGAGCAGTACTTC; cdr3_aa: CASSLDGGYDEQYF
v_call: TRBV6-6; clone_size: NA; j_call: TRBJ2-2; d_call: NA; cdr3_nt: TGTGCCAGCAGTATCGACACCGGGGAGCTGTTTTTT; cdr3_aa: CASSIDTGELFF
v_call: TRBV5-6; clone_size: many; j_call: TRBJ2-4; d_call: NA; cdr3_nt: TGTGCCAGCGTCCGCCGGGACGGAGAAAACATTCAGTACTTC; cdr3_aa: CASVRRDGENIQYF
v_call: TRBV4-1; clone_size: few; j_call: TRBJ1-2; d_call: NA; cdr3_nt: TGCGCCAGCAGCCAAGGGAGCGGGGGGCACCGTGGCTACACCTTC; cdr3_aa: CASSQGSGGHRGYTF
v_call: TRBV6-5; clone_size: NA; j_call: TRBJ2-2; d_call: NA; cdr3_nt: TGTGCCAGCAGTTACTCGAGACAGGCGAACACCGGGGAGCTGTTTTTT; cdr3_aa: CASSYSRQANTGELFF
v_call: TRBV6-2/TRBV6-3; clone_size: few; j_call: TRBJ2-1; d_call: TRBD2; cdr3_nt: TGTGCCAGCAGAACCCACCGGGGGACTAGCGTCTACGACAATGAGCAGTTCTTC; cdr3_aa: CASRTHRGTSVYDNEQFF
v_call: TRBV4-3; clone_size: NA; j_call: TRBJ1-1; d_call: TRBD1; cdr3_nt: TGCGCCAGCAGCCAAGTTGCTGTGGACAGGGGAGATACTGAAGCTTTCTTT; cdr3_aa: CASSQVAVDRGDTEAFF
v_call: TRBV20-1; clone_size: few; j_call: TRBJ2-7; d_call: NA; cdr3_nt: TGCAGTGCTAGACCTAGCGCCTACGAGCAGTACTTC; cdr3_aa: CSARPSAYEQYF
v_call: TRBV4-3; clone_size: few; j_call: TRBJ1-2; d_call: NA; cdr3_nt: TGCGCCAGCAGCCAAGAAAGGGAAGGCTATGGCTACACCTTC; cdr3_aa: CASSQEREGYGYTF
v_call: TRBV6-2/TRBV6-3; clone_size: NA; j_call: TRBJ2-1; d_call: TRBD1; cdr3_nt: TGTGCCAGCAGTTATCAGGGGGTGTCCGAGCAGTTCTTC; cdr3_aa: CASSYQGVSEQFF
v_call: TRBV30; clone_size: few; j_call: TRBJ2-3; d_call: TRBD2; cdr3_nt: TGTGCCTGGAGTCTGGGAGCGGGGGGCTTGAGAGGTACGCAGTATTTT; cdr3_aa: CAWSLGAGGLRGTQYF
v_call: TRBV12-3/TRBV12-4; clone_size: few; j_call: TRBJ1-1; d_call: TRBD1; cdr3_nt: TGTGCCGCTCAGGGGGCGCGTACTGAAGCTTTCTTT; cdr3_aa: CAAQGARTEAFF
v_call: TRBV7-2; clone_size: NA; j_call: TRBJ2-3; d_call: TRBD2; cdr3_nt: TGTGCCAGCAGCTTAGCGCGGCCGGGACTACCCACAGATACGCAGTATTTT; cdr3_aa: CASSLARPGLPTDTQYF
v_call: TRBV9; clone_size: few; j_call: TRBJ2-7; d_call: NA; cdr3_nt: TGTGCCAGCAGCGTAGTGGGGGCGAGGGACGAGCAGTACTTC; cdr3_aa: CASSVVGARDEQYF